This TCR beta chain was profiled in a study of T cell responses to AZD1222 COVID-19 vaccine. General study points: Clonal diversity was possibly underestimated; the donors were predominantly white British and more often female. At study baseline, merely more than 5 AZD1222 recipients were seropositive. Close to half of spike-specific TCRs reportedly recognize unmutated variant regions. It was only after the peak T cell response that any repertoires were sampled.

Assay: immunoSEQ multiplex PCR; the TCRdb copy retains only in-frame clones and omits some. The repertoire holds under 200,000 clones, with around nine tenths as singletons. Regarding this clone: The antigen is not known.

Germline V gene data show CDR1 as ENHRY and CDR2 as SYGVKD. The CDR3 is made up of 12 amino acids. V was cut by 9 bases and J by 5 bases, with 14 bases left in between. The clonotype was recovered from an adult who received the MenACWY meningococcal vaccine as a control. The sample here was peripheral blood, taken 28 days after the second dose of the MenACWY control vaccine. This chain connects TRBV10-3 to TRBJ2-7, with D possibly called TRBD1 or TRBD2 (5 bases each). CDR3: CAMGPLEDEQYF. The CDR3 DNA is TGTGCCATGGGACCGCTGGAAGACGAGCAGTACTTC.